This T cell receptor (beta chain) is drawn from a study of cytomegalovirus exposure and HLA in healthy donors. Note on this clone: What it recognizes is unknown.

The PCR was carried out with 60 Vbeta primers and 13 Jbeta primers. Authors' analysis steps: Around 76 million unique TCR beta chains, 9 million to 12 million shared, were counted in a later analysis. Data came from immunoSEQ multiplex PCR; TCRdb stores just in-frame clones and leaves some out. Clonal size and the V and J genes are those of that table, whereas D and trimming came from the DNA. The repertoire holds roughly 150,000 clones, with roughly 80% as singletons. CDR3 size: 15 residues. The V gene's germline CDR1 is SGDLS and CDR2 YYNGEE. The V gene lost 0 bases and the J gene lost 1 base, with 8 bases spanning the gap. Findings and caveats of the study: What TCR beta sequences reportedly achieved was accurate prediction of HLA-A and HLA-B alleles in most subjects.

Specimen: PBMCs. V is TRBV9 and J is TRBJ2-1; D gene unclear. The TCR originated in a male donor in good health and CMV-seropositive. The CDR3 here is CASSVVADSYNEQFF. The DNA for the CDR3 is TGTGCCAGCAGCGTAGTTGCGGATTCCTACAATGAGCAGTTCTTC.